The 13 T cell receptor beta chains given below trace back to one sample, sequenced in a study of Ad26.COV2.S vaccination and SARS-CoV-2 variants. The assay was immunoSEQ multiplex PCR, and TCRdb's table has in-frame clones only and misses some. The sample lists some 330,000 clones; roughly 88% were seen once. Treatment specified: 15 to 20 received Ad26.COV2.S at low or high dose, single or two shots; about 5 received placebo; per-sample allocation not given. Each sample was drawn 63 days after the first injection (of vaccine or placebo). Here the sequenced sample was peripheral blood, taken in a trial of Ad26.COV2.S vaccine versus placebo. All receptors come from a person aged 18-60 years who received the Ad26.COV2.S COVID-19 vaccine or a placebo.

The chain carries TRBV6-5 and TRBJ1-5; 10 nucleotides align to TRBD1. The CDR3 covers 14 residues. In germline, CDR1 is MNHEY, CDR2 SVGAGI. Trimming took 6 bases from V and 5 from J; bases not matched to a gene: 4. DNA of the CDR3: TGTGCCAGCAGCCCCGGGACAGGGGATCAGCCCCAGCATTTT. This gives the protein CASSPGTGDQPQHF.

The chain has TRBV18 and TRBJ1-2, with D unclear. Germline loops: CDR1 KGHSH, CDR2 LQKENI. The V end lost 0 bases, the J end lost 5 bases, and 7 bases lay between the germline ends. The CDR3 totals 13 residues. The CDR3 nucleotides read TGTGCCAGCTCACCACCGGGGAGTTATGGCTACACCTTC. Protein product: CASSPPGSYGYTF.

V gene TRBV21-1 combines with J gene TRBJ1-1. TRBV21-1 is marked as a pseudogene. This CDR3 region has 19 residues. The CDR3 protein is CASSLHYKGPRLRGTEAFF. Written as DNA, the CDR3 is TGTGCCAGCAGCCTACATTACAAGGGACCACGGCTAAGGGGCACTGAAGCTTTCTTT.

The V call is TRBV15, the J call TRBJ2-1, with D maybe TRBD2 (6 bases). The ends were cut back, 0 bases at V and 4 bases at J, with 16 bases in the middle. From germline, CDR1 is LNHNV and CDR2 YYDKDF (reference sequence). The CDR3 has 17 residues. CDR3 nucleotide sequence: TGTGCCACCAGCAGAGAGTTTCGGGGGAGGTCGTACAATGAGCAGTTCTTC. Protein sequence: CATSREFRGRSYNEQFF.

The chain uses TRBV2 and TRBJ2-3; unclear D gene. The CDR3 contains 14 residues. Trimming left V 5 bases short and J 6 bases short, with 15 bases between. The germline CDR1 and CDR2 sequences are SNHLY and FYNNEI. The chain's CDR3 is CASSLQLQPDTQYF. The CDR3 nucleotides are TGTGCCAGCAGTCTCCAACTACAGCCGGATACGCAGTATTTT.

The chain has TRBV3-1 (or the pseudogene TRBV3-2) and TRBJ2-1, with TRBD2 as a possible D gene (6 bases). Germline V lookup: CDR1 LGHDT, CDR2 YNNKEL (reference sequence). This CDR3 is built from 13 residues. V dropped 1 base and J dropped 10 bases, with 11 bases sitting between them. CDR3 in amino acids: CASSQGRLAEQFF. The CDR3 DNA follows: TGTGCCAGCAGCCAAGGTCGTCTAGCGGAGCAGTTCTTC.

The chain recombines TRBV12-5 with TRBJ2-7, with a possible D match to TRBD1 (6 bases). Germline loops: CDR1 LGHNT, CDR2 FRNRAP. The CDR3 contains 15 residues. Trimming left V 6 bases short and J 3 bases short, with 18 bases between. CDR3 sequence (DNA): TGTGCTAGTGGCCAAGGACAGCTGGGTCTCTACGAGCAGTACTTC. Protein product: CASGQGQLGLYEQYF.

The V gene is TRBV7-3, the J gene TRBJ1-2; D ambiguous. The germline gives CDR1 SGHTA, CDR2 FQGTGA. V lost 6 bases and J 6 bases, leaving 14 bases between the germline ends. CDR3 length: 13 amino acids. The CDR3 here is CASSSGIGDGYTF. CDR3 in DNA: TGTGCCAGCAGTTCGGGAATAGGAGATGGCTACACCTTC. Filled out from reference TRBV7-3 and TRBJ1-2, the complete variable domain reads GAGVSQTPSNKVTEKGKYVELRCDPISGHTALYWYRQSLGQGPEFLIYFQGTGAADDSGLPNDRFFAVRPEGSVSTLKIQRTERGDSAVYLCASSSGIGDGYTFGSGTRLTVV.

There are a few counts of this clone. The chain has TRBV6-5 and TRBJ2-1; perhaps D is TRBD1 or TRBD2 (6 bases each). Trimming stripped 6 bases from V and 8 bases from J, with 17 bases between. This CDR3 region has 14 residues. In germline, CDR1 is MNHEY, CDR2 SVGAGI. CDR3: CASSRRRGRDEQFF. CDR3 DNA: TGTGCCAGCAGCCGCCGTCGGGGGCGTGATGAGCAGTTCTTC.

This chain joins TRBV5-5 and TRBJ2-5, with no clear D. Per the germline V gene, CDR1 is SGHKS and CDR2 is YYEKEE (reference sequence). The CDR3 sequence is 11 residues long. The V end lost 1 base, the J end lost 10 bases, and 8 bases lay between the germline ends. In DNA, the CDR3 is TGTGCCAGCAGCTTGTTAGAGGACCAGTACTTC. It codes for CASSLLEDQYF.

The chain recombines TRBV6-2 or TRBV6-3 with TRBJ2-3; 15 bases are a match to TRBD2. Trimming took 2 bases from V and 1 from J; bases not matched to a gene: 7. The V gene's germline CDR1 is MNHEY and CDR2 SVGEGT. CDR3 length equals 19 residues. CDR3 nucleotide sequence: TGTGCCAGCAGTTACCCGGGACTAGCGGGGGGCCTCGGCACAGATACGCAGTATTTT. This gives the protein CASSYPGLAGGLGTDTQYF.

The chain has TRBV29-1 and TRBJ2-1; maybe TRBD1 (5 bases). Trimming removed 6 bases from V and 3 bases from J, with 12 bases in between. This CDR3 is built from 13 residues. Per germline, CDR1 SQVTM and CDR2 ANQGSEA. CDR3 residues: CSVRAALYNEQFF. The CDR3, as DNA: TGCAGCGTCAGGGCGGCACTCTACAATGAGCAGTTCTTC.

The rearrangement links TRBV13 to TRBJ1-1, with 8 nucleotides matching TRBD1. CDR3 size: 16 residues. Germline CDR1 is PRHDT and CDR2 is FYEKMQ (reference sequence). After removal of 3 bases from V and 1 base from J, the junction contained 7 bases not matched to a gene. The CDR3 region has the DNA TGTGCCAGCAGCTTGTCAGGGGGCGGGTCGAACACTGAAGCTTTCTTT. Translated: CASSLSGGGSNTEAFF.